These 24 T cell receptor beta chains came from one sample sequenced in a study of cytomegalovirus exposure and HLA in healthy donors. With 60 Vbeta and 13 Jbeta primers, the PCR was carried out. The data were produced by immunoSEQ multiplex PCR, yet TCRdb's version contains in-frame clones alone and is incomplete. The sample has under 200,000 clones; about three quarters are singletons. The sample comprised PBMCs. These TCRs come from a woman in her twenties or thirties in good health and CMV-seronegative.

V and J are TRBV6-6 and TRBJ1-5, with D possibly being TRBD1 (5 bases). Trimming stripped 6 bases from V and 3 bases from J, with 15 bases between. The CDR3 has 15 residues. Germline CDR1 MNHNY, CDR2 SVGAGI (reference sequence). The CDR3 nucleotides are TGTGCCAGCAGACAGGACGGCCGTTCCAATCAGCCCCAGCATTTT. Encoded protein: CASRQDGRSNQPQHF.

This chain uses TRBV5-1 with TRBJ2-5, with D perhaps matching TRBD2 (7 bases). This CDR3 contains 14 residues. CDR1 is SGHRS, CDR2 YFSETQ, per germline. Between the trimmed V and J ends, which lost 0 bases and 5 bases, there was a span of 11 bases. CDR3 region: CASSLAGGQETQYF. The DNA of the CDR3 is TGCGCCAGCAGCTTGGCCGGGGGGCAGGAGACCCAGTACTTC.

The chain combines TRBV27 with TRBJ1-1; D uncertain. Trimming took 2 bases from V and 1 from J, leaving 5 bases between them. This CDR3 is 13 amino acids long. Germline CDR1 is MNHEY and CDR2 is SMNVEV (reference sequence). Here the CDR3 reads CASSLAGNTEAFF. The CDR3 DNA follows: TGTGCCAGCAGTTTAGCAGGGAACACTGAAGCTTTCTTT.

V and J are TRBV2 and TRBJ2-7; TRBD2 matches at 7 bases. V was pared by 5 bases and J by 2 bases, with 6 bases of the junction left unmatched. The germline gives CDR1 SNHLY, CDR2 FYNNEI. The CDR3 length is 14 residues. CDR3 sequence (DNA): TGTGCCAGCAGTACTAGCGCTCCAGCCTACGAGCAGTACTTC. This codes for CASSTSAPAYEQYF.

This clone was counted between two and nine times. The CDR3 loop is CAWRRGGDTEAFF. CDR3 DNA sequence: TGTGCCTGGAGGAGGGGGGGGGACACTGAAGCTTTCTTT. The gene calls are TRBV30 and TRBJ1-1, with D perhaps TRBD1 (6 bases). Per germline, CDR1 GTSNPN and CDR2 SVGIG (reference sequence). The CDR3 runs to 13 residues. With 3 bases removed from V and 3 bases from J, the gap between germline ends came to 11 bases.

The CDR3 bases are TGTGCCAGCAGCTTAGCAGTCTATAGCAATCAGCCCCAGCATTTT. It encodes CASSLAVYSNQPQHF. This chain links TRBV7-2 with TRBJ1-5; the D is unclear. Germline CDR1 SGHTA, CDR2 FQGNSA. V lost 0 bases and J lost 0, with 6 bases in between. The CDR3 extends over 15 amino acids. The whole variable domain, filled in from reference TRBV7-2 and TRBJ1-5, reads GAGVSQSPSNKVTEKGKDVELRCDPISGHTALYWYRQSLGQGLEFLIYFQGNSAPDKSGLPSDRFSAERTGGSVSTLTIQRTQQEDSAVYLCASSLAVYSNQPQHFGDGTRLSIL.

V usage is TRBV15 and J usage is TRBJ2-3; the D gene is possibly TRBD2 (5 bases). The CDR3 is 14 residues long. Germline assignment: CDR1 LNHNV and CDR2 YYDKDF (reference sequence). Trimming removed 5 bases at V and 3 bases at J, with 12 bases between. The CDR3, as DNA: TGTGCCACCAGCTTAGGACTTTTTACAGATACGCAGTATTTT. This codes for CATSLGLFTDTQYF.

The CDR3, as DNA: TGTGCCACGGGACTGGGGCAAGAGACCCAGTACTTC. Protein: CATGLGQETQYF. V and J are TRBV10-3 and TRBJ2-5; D may be TRBD2 (6 bases). This CDR3 has 12 amino acids. Germline-derived CDR1 and CDR2 are ENHRY and SYGVKD. With 10 bases removed from V and 2 bases from J, the gap between germline ends came to 11 bases.

CDR3 protein: CASSIDRAVNLNEQFF. In nucleotides, the CDR3 is TGTGCCAGTAGTATAGATCGTGCGGTAAACCTCAATGAGCAGTTCTTC. The J gene is TRBJ2-1, the V gene TRBV19; D remains ambiguous. CDR3 length equals 16 residues. V lost 0 bases and J lost 6, with 15 bases in between. Germline CDR1 reads LNHDA; CDR2 reads SQIVND (reference sequence).

The chain couples TRBV2 to TRBJ1-6; no reliable D call. The CDR3 length is 19 residues. V was shortened by 7 bases and J by 0 bases, with 22 bases between the two germline ends. CDR1 is SNHLY, CDR2 FYNNEI, per germline. CDR3 bases: TGTGCCAGCATCCCGAAGAAGCGAGGAGTAAGCTCCTATAATTCACCCCTCCACTTT. Translated: CASIPKKRGVSSYNSPLHF.

This clone was observed a few times. This chain links TRBV5-6 with TRBJ1-2; TRBD1 matches at 8 bases. This CDR3 spans 16 amino acids. CDR1 is SGHDT and CDR2 is YYEEEE in the germline V gene. After removal of 2 bases from V and 3 bases from J, the junction contained 9 bases not matched to a gene. CDR3 DNA sequence: TGTGCCAGCAGCTTTTTATCGGGACAGGATGACTATGGCTACACCTTC. As protein: CASSFLSGQDDYGYTF.

The gene calls are TRBV7-9 and TRBJ1-6, with D uncertain. Germline CDR1 and CDR2: SEHNR and FQNEAQ (reference sequence). This CDR3 has 13 amino acids. V was trimmed by 3 bases and J by 4 bases, leaving 4 bases between them. CDR3 in DNA: TGTGCCAGCAGCTTCAGTTATAATTCACCCCTCCACTTT. Its translation is CASSFSYNSPLHF.

This chain uses TRBV27 with TRBJ1-4; 8 nucleotides match TRBD1. After removal of 6 bases from V and 4 bases from J, the junction contained 4 bases not matched to a gene. This CDR3 spans 14 amino acids. Looked up from germline, CDR1 is MNHEY and CDR2 is SMNVEV (reference sequence). The CDR3 loop reads CASRWTGRNEKLFF. The DNA for the CDR3 is TGTGCCAGCAGGTGGACAGGGCGTAATGAAAAACTGTTTTTT.

The V call is TRBV4-2, the J call TRBJ1-5, with D possibly matching TRBD1 (6 bases). The CDR3 spans 13 residues. Germline assignment: CDR1 LGHNA and CDR2 YNFKEQ. V lost 4 bases and J 8 bases, leaving 12 bases between the germline ends. The CDR3 sequence: CASSPDRFEPQHF. The CDR3, as DNA: TGTGCCAGCAGCCCAGACAGGTTTGAGCCCCAGCATTTT.

Of note for this clone: The likely explanation is a read error, given a far larger clone one base away. The chain links TRBV28 to TRBJ1-1; D unresolved. V lost 6 bases and J 0 bases, leaving 5 bases between the germline ends. CDR1 MDHEN and CDR2 SYDVKM come from the germline V gene. This CDR3 is built from 12 residues. The CDR3 loop is CASRQMNTEAFF. The CDR3 bases are TGTGCCAGCAGGCAGATGAACACTGAAGCTTTCTTT.

The chain is built from TRBV6-6 and TRBJ2-3, with TRBD2 as a possible D gene (6 bases). The CDR3 spans 15 residues. The germline V gene has CDR1 MNHNY and CDR2 SVGAGI (reference sequence). The V and J ends lost 6 bases and 2 bases respectively, with 15 bases between them. The CDR3 loop is CASSRLAVTTDTQYF. The CDR3, as DNA: TGTGCCAGCAGCCGATTAGCGGTTACCACAGATACGCAGTATTTT.

J is TRBJ2-2 and V is TRBV6-1; 11 nucleotides line up with TRBD1. CDR3 size: 15 residues. Germline CDR1 reads MNHNS; CDR2 reads SASEGT. Losses at the gene ends were 6 bases for V and 5 bases for J; bases not matched to a gene: 5. CDR3 nucleotide sequence: TGTGCCAGCAGGGCCGGGACAGGGGGGACCGGGGAGCTGTTTTTT. Translation: CASRAGTGGTGELFF.

This clone was observed a handful of times. The V call is TRBV7-9, the J call TRBJ2-3, with 7 bases that match TRBD2. The CDR3 has 16 amino acids. The V and J ends lost 5 bases and 0 bases, in that order; junction bases with no gene match: 8. Per the germline V gene, CDR1 is SEHNR and CDR2 is FQNEAQ (reference sequence). The CDR3 DNA follows: TGTGCCAGCAGCCCCCGGGATAGCGGGAGCACAGATACGCAGTATTTT. The encoded protein is CASSPRDSGSTDTQYF.

This clone has only a few counts. V usage is TRBV2 and J usage is TRBJ2-5; 9 bases map to TRBD1. The CDR3 extends over 13 amino acids. CDR1 is SNHLY, CDR2 FYNNEI, per germline. The CDR3 bases are TGTGGAGGACAGGGGACAGATCAAGAGACCCAGTACTTC. It codes for CGGQGTDQETQYF.

V is TRBV6-5 and J is TRBJ1-3; D not certain. The germline V gene encodes CDR1 MNHEY and CDR2 SVGAGI. The CDR3 runs to 14 residues. Trimming shortened V by 2 bases and J by 0 bases, and 5 bases separated the two germline ends. The CDR3 nucleotides are TGTGCCAGCAGTTACACAACCTCTGGAAACACCATATATTTT. Protein product: CASSYTTSGNTIYF.

As for this clone: A read error may account for a junction end that differs from germline. The chain links TRBV19 to TRBJ1-5, with 8 bases matching TRBD1. Germline CDR1 is LNHDA and CDR2 is SQIVND (reference sequence). The CDR3 is made up of 15 amino acids. The CDR3 spells CACSTYRGGNQPQHF. The CDR3 DNA follows: TGTGCCTGTAGTACCTACAGGGGGGGCAATCAGCCCCAGCATTTT.

The V call is TRBV30, the J call TRBJ2-5; no definite D call. Germline V CDR1 and CDR2: GTSNPN, SVGIG (reference sequence). The CDR3 length is 13 residues. The ends were cut back, 4 bases at V and 0 bases at J, with 9 bases in the middle. This CDR3 reads CAWKNSHQETQYF. DNA for the CDR3: TGTGCCTGGAAGAACAGTCACCAAGAGACCCAGTACTTC.

DNA of the CDR3: TGTGCCATCACCCGGACTAGCGGGGGGGAATACAATGAGCAGTTCTTC. It encodes CAITRTSGGEYNEQFF. The V and J genes are TRBV10-3 and TRBJ2-1; 15 bases match TRBD2. The ends lost 7 bases at V and 4 bases at J; junction bases unmatched: 5. Germline V gene lookup returns CDR1 ENHRY and CDR2 SYGVKD. The CDR3 runs to 16 residues.

This clone has a handful of counts. The chain employs TRBV4-1 and TRBJ2-7; D might be TRBD2 (5 bases). Germline loops: CDR1 MGHRA, CDR2 YSYEKL. The CDR3 is 15 amino acids. The germline V and J ends were trimmed by 3 bases and 4 bases, with 16 bases remaining between them. DNA of the CDR3: TGCGCCAGCAGCCAGTGGACCTCCGGGGATTACGAGCAGTACTTC. It codes for CASSQWTSGDYEQYF.